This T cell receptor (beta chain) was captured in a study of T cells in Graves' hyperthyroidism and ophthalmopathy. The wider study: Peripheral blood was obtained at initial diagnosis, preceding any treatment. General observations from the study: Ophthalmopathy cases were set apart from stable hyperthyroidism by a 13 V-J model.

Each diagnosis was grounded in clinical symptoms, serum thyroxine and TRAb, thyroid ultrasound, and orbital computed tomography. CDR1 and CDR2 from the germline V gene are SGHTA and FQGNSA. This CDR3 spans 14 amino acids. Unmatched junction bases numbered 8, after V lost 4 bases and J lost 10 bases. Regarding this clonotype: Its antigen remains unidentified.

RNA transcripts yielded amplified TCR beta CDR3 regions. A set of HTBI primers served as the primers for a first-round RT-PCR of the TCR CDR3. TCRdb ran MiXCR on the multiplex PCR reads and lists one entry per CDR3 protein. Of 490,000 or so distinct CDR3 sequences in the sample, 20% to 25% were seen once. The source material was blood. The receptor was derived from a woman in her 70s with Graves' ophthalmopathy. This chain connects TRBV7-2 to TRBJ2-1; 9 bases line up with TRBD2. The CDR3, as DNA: TGTGCCAGCAGCTGGGGGTCTAGCGGGGTAGAGCAGTTCTTC. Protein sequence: CASSWGSSGVEQFF.